Following are 6 T cell receptor beta chains from one sample sequenced in a study of T cell responses to AZD1222 COVID-19 vaccine. The method was immunoSEQ multiplex PCR; TCRdb's version includes in-frame clones alone and lacks a portion of them. Here the sample spans some 96,000 clones, 92% being singletons. The source was peripheral blood, collected on day 0 of AZD1222 vaccination. The source is an adult in good health.

The chain joins TRBV11-2 to TRBJ2-1, with 9 nucleotides matching TRBD2. V was pared by 8 bases and J by 3 bases, with 8 bases of the junction left unmatched. Looked up from germline, CDR1 is SGHAT and CDR2 is FQNNGV. This CDR3 has 15 residues. The DNA of the CDR3 is TGTGCCAGCCCTAATAGCGGGAGTTGCTACAATGAGCAGTTCTTC. Residues: CASPNSGSCYNEQFF.

The rearrangement links TRBV11-1 to TRBJ1-2, with 7 positions matching TRBD1. The V gene end was trimmed by 5 bases and the J gene end by 0 bases; junction bases not matched to a gene: 3. This CDR3 region has 14 residues. CDR1 and CDR2 from the germline V gene are SGHAT and FQDESV (reference sequence). The chain's CDR3 is CASSPDRSNYGYTF. CDR3 bases: TGTGCCAGCAGCCCGGACAGGTCTAACTATGGCTACACCTTC. Combining the CDR3 with reference TRBV11-1 and TRBJ1-2 gives the whole variable domain EAEVAQSPRYKITEKSQAVAFWCDPISGHATLYWYRQILGQGPELLVQFQDESVVDDSQLPKDRFSAERLKGVDSTLKIQPAELGDSAMYLCASSPDRSNYGYTFGSGTRLTVV.

This sequence joins TRBV13 and TRBJ1-2; D gene ambiguous. The CDR3 covers 14 residues. V was trimmed by 0 bases and J by 3 bases, leaving 8 bases between them. Germline CDR1 and CDR2: PRHDT and FYEKMQ (reference sequence). Here the CDR3 reads CASSLGDSDYGYTF. CDR3 DNA: TGTGCCAGCAGCTTAGGCGATAGTGACTATGGCTACACCTTC.

This chain links TRBV18 with TRBJ2-2; the match to TRBD2 covers 7 bases. CDR3 length: 16 amino acids. Germline V gene data show CDR1 as KGHSH and CDR2 as LQKENI. The ends lost 2 bases at V and 5 bases at J; junction bases unmatched: 8. The CDR3 loop reads CASSPSIGGSTGELFF. CDR3 DNA sequence: TGTGCCAGCTCACCAAGTATTGGCGGGAGTACCGGGGAGCTGTTTTTT.

The chain employs TRBV19 and TRBJ2-2, with D perhaps matching TRBD2 (5 bases). Trimming removed 7 bases at V and 5 bases at J, with 17 bases between. CDR1 LNHDA and CDR2 SQIVND come from the germline V gene (reference sequence). This CDR3 has 15 amino acids. CDR3 residues: CASNLGRDDTGELFF. The DNA of the CDR3 is TGTGCCAGTAACCTCGGCCGGGATGATACCGGGGAGCTGTTTTTT. The complete variable domain, with remaining parts taken from reference TRBV19 and TRBJ2-2, reads DGGITQSPKYLFRKEGQNVTLSCEQNLNHDAMYWYRQDPGQGLRLIYYSQIVNDFQKGDIAEGYSVSREKKESFPLTVTSAQKNPTAFYLCASNLGRDDTGELFFGEGSRLTVL.

The rearrangement joins TRBV4-1 to TRBJ2-7; D is perhaps TRBD1 (5 bases). Germline loops: CDR1 MGHRA, CDR2 YSYEKL. Between the trimmed V and J ends, which lost 2 bases and 2 bases, there was a span of 16 bases. There are 16 residues in the CDR3. The CDR3 coding sequence is TGCGCCAGCAGCCAAACGGACATGGGGTTTACCTACGAGCAGTACTTC. Translated: CASSQTDMGFTYEQYF.